Here is one TCR beta chain with its context. The antigen is unknown. The sample comes from a study of cytomegalovirus exposure and HLA in healthy donors. The study, taken as a whole, reports: In vitro work confirmed that a few CMV-associated chains recognize CMV antigens. Serostatus for CMV was the only available immune exposure information. It was reportedly the case that the classifier diagnosed cytomegalovirus status with high specificity and sensitivity. Highest at DRB1 and lowest at HLA-C, TCR association rates differed among HLA loci in a later analysis.

The CDR3 loop spans 15 amino acids. In germline, CDR1 is SGHDN, CDR2 FVKESK. Germline trimming cut 5 bases from V and 5 bases from J; bases unmatched to any gene: 3. PCR employed 60 Vbeta and 13 Jbeta primers. Libraries were prepared by immunoSEQ multiplex PCR; TCRdb keeps only in-frame clonotypes and omits some of them. The sample has about 120,000 clones; 65% to 90% are singletons. The origin of this receptor is a woman aged 25-40 years in good health and CMV-seronegative. V usage is TRBV14 and J usage is TRBJ2-2; TRBD2 matches at 12 bases. The sample consisted of PBMCs. CDR3 DNA: TGTGCCAGCAGCTTCACTAGCGGGAGGACCGGGGAGCTGTTTTTT. It is translated as CASSFTSGRTGELFF.